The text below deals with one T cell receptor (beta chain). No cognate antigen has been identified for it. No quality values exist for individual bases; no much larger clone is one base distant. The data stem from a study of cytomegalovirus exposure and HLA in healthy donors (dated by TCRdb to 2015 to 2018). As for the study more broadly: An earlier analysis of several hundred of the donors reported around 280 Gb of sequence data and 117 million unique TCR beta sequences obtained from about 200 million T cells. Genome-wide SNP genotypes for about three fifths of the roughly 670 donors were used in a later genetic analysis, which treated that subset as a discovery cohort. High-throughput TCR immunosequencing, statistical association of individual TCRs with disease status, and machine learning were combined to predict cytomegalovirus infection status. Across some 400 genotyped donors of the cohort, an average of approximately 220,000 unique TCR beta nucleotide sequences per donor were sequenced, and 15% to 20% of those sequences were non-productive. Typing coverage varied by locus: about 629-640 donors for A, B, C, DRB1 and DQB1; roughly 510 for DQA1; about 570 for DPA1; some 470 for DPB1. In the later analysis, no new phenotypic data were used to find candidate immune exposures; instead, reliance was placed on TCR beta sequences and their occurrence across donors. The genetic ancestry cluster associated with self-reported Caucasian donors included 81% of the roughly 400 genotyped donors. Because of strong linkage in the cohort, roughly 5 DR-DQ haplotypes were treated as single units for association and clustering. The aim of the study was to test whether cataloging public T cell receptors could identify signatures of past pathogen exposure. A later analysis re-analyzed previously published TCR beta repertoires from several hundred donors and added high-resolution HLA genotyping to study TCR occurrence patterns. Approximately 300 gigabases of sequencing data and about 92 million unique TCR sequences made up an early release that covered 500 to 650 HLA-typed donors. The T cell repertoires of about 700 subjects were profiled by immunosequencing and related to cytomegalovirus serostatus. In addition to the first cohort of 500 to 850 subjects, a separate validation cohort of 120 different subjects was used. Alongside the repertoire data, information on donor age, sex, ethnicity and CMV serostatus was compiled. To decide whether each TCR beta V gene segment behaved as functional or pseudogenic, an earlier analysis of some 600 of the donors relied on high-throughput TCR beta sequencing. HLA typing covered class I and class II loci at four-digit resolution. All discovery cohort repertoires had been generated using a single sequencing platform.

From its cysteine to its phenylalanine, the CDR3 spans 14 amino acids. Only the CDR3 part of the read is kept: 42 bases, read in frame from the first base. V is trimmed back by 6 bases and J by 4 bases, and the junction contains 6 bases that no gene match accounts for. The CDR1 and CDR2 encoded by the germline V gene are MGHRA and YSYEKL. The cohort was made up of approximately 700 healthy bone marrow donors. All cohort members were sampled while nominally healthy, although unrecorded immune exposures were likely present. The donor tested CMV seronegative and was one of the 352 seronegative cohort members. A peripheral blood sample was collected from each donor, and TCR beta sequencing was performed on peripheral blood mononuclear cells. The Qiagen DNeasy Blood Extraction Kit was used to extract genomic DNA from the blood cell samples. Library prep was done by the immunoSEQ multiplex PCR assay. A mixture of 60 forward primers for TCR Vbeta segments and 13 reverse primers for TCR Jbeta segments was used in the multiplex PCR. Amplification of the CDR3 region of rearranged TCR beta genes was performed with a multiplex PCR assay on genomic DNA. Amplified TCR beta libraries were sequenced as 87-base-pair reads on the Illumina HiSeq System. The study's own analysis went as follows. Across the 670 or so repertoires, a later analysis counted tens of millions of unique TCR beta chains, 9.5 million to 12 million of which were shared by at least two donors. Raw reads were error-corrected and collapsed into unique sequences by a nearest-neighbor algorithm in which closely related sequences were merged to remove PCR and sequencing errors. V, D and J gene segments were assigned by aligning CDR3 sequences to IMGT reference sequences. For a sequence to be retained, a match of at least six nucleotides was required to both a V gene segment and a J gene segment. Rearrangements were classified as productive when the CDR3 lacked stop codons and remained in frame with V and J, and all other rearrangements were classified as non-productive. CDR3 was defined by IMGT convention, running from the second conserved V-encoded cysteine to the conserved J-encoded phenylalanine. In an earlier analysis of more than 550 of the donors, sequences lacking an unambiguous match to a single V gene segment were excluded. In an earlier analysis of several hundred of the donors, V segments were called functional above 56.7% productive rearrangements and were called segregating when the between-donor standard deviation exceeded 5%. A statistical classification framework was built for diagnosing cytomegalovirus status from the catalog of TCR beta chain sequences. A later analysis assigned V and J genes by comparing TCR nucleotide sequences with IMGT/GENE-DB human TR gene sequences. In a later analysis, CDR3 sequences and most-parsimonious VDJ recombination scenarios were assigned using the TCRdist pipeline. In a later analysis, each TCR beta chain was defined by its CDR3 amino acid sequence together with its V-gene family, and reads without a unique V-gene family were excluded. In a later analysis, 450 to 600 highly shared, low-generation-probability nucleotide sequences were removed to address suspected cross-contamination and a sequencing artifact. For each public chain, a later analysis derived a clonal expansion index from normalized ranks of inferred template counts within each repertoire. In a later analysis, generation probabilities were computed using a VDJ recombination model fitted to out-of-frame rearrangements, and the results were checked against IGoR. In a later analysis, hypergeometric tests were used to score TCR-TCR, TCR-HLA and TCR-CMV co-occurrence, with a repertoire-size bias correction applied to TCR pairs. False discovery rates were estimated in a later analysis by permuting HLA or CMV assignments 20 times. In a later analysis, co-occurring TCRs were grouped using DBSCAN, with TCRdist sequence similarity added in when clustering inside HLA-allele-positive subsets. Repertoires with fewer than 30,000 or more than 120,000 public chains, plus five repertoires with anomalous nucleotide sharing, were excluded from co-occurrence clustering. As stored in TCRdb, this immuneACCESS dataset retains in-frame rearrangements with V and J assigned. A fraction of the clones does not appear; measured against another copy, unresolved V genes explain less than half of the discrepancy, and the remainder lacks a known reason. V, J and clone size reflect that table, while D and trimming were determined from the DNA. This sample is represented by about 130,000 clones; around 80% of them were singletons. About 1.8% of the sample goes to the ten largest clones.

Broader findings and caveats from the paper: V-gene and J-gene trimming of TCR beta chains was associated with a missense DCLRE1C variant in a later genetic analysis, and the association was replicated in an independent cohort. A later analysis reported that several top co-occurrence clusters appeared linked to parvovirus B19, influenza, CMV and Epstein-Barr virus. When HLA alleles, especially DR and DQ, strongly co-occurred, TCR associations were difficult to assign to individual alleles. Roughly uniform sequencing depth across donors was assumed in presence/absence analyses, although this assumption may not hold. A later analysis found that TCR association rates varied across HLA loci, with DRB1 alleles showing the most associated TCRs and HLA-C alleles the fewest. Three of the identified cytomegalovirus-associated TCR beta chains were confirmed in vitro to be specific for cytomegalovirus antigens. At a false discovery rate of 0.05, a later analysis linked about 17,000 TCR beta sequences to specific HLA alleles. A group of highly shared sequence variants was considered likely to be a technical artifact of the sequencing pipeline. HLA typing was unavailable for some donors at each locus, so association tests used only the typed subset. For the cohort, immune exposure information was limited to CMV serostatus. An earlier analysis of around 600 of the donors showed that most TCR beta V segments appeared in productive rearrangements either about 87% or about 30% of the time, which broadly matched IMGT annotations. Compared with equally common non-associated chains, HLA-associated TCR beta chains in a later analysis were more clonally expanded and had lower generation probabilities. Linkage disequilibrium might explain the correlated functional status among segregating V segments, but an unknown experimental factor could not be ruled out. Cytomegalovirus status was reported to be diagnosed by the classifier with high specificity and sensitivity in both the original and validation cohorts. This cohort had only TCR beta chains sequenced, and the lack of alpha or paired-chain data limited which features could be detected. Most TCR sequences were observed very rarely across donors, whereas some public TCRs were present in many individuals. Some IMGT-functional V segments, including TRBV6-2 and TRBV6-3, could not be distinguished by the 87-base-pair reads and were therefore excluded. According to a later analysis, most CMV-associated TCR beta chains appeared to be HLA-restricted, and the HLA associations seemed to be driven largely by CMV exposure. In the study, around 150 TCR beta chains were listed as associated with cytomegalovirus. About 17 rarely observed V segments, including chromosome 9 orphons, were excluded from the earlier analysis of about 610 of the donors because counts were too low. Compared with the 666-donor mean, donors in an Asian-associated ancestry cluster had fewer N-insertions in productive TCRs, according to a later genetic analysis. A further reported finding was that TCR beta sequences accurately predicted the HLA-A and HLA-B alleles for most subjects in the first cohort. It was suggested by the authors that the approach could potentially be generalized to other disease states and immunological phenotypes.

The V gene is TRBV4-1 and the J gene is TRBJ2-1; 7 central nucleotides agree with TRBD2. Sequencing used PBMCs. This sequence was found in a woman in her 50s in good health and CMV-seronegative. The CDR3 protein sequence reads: CASRREAGYNEQFF. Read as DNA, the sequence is TGCGCCAGCAGGAGAGAAGCGGGGTACAATGAGCAGTTCTTC.